The clone carrying this TCR beta chain was seen a handful of times. Its antigen is unidentified. This entry is derived from a study of T cells in Graves' hyperthyroidism and ophthalmopathy. Findings and limits, study-wide: Onset of ophthalmopathy came a median approximately 6.9 months after the model predicted it.

Regions amplified from RNA transcripts were the TCR beta CDR3 regions. During a first-round RT-PCR of the TCR CDR3, the HTBI primer set was used. From the multiplex PCR reads, TCRdb called clonotypes with MiXCR, one entry per CDR3 protein. The sample yields around 600,000 distinct CDR3 sequences, about 16% seen once. A NOSPECS grade of at least 4, a Clinical Activity Score of at least 3 and duration under 3 months were recorded in ophthalmopathy patients. Lactation, pregnancy, other autoimmune disease or uncontrolled infection excluded patients. This CDR3 comprises 16 residues. The V gene end was trimmed by 5 bases and the J gene end by 1 base; junction bases not matched to a gene: 9. CDR1 is MNHEY and CDR2 is SVGEGT in the germline V gene.

Sequencing input: blood. The rearrangement joins TRBV6-2 or TRBV6-3 to TRBJ2-7; 9 bases agree with TRBD2. The TCR originated in a woman in her thirties or forties with Graves' ophthalmopathy. The CDR3 DNA is TGTGCCAGCAGTCCTGACTGGCTAGCGGGATCCTACGAGCAGTACTTC. This gives the protein CASSPDWLAGSYEQYF.